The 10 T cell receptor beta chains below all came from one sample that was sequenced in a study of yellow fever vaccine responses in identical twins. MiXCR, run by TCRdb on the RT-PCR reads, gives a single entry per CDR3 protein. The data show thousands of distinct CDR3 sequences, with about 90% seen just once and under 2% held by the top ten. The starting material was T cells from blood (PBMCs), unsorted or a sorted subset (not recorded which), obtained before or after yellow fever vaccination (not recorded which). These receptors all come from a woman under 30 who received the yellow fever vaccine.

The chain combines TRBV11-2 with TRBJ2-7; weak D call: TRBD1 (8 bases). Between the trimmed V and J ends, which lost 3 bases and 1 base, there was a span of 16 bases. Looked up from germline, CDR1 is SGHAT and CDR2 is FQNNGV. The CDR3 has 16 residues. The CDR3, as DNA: TGTGCCAGCAGCTTGGGAGGGACAGGTCGTTCCTACGAGCAGTACTTC. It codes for CASSLGGTGRSYEQYF.

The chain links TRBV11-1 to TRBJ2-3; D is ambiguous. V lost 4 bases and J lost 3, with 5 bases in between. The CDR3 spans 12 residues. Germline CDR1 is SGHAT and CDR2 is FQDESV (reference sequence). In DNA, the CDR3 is TGTGCCAGCAGCTCCCAAACAGATACGCAGTATTTT. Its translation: CASSSQTDTQYF.

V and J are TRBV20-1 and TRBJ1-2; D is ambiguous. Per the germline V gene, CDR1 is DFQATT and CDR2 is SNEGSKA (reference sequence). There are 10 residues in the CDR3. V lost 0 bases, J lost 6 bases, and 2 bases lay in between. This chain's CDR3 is CSARDNGYTF. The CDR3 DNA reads TGCAGTGCTAGAGATAATGGCTACACCTTC.

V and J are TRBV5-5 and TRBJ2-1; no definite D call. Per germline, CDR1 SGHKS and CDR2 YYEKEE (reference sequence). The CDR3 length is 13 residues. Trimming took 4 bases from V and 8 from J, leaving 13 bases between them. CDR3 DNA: TGTGCCAGCAGCCCCCCTCTCTCGGATGAGCAGTTCTTC. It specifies CASSPPLSDEQFF. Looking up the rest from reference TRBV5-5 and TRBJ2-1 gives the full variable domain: DAGVTQSPTHLIKTRGQQVTLRCSPISGHKSVSWYQQVLGQGPQFIFQYYEKEERGRGNFPDRFSARQFPNYSSELNVNALLLGDSALYLCASSPPLSDEQFFGPGTRLTVL.

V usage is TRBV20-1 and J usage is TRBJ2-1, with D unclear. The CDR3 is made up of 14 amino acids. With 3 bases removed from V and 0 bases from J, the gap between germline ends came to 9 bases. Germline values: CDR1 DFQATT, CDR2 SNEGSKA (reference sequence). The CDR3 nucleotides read TGCAGTGCTAGGGAACCAGGCTCCTACAATGAGCAGTTCTTC. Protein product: CSAREPGSYNEQFF.

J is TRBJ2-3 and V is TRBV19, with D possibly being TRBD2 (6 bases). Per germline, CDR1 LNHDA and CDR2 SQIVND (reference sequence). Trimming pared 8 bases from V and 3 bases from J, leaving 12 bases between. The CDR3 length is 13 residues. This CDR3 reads CASRSSGTDTQYF. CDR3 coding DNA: TGTGCCAGTCGTAGTAGCGGTACAGATACGCAGTATTTT.

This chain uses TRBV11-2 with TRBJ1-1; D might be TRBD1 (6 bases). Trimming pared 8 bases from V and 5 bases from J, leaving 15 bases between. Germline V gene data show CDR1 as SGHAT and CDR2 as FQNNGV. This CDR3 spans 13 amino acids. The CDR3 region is CASSTGKRTEAFF. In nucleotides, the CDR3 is TGTGCCAGCTCAACAGGGAAGAGGACTGAAGCTTTCTTT.

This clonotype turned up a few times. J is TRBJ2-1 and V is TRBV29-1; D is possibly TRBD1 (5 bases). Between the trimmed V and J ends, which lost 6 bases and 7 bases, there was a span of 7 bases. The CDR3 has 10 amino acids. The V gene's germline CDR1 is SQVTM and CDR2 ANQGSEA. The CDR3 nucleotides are TGCAGCGTCAGGGTAAATGAGCAGTTCTTC. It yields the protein CSVRVNEQFF.

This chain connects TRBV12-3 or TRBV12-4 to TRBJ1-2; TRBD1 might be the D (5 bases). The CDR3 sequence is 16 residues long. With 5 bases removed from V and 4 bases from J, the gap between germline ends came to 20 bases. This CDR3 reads CASSRPTTGDGYGYTF. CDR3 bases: TGTGCCAGCAGTCGACCTACAACAGGCGACGGCTATGGCTACACCTTC.

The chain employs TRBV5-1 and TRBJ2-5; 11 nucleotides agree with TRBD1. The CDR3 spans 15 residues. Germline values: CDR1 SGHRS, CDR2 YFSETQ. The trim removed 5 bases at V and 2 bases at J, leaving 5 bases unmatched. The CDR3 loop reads CASRRTGGIQETQYF. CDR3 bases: TGCGCCAGCAGACGGACAGGGGGCATTCAAGAGACCCAGTACTTC.